One TCR beta chain is described in this entry. Its antigen is still unknown. Preparing the TCRbeta library involved the use of unique molecular identifiers. TCRdb redid the calling of the PCR reads with MiXCR, one entry per CDR3 protein. The sample contains around 450,000 distinct CDR3 sequences, around two fifths of which appear only once. V was clipped by 5 bases and J by 1 base, with 18 bases between them. The CDR3 covers 15 residues. Germline values: CDR1 DFQATT, CDR2 SNEGSKA (reference sequence). The sample is drawn from a study of T-cell reconstitution after alpha-beta-depleted transplantation in children. Study conclusions and caveats: At day 60, the high TCRbeta diversity found in some patients originated from recipient T cells and thymic progenitors that had survived. Alpha-beta T cells about two months after transplant reportedly derived from several hundred expanded graft clones. T-cell numbers and diversity one year post-transplant derived largely from freshly generated T cells.

The TCR comes from a girl aged 2 to 9 with aplastic anemia, due to receive a stem cell transplant. The chain recombines TRBV20-1 with TRBJ2-7, with D unresolved. Specimen: PBMCs, collected before TCRalphabeta/CD19-depleted stem cell transplant. In nucleotides, the CDR3 is TGCAGTGCTTTAAGATACACAGTGTTTTCCTACGAGCAGTACTTC. This gives the protein CSALRYTVFSYEQYF.